This is a list of T cell receptor beta chains from one sample in a study of blood T cell repertoires in COVID-19. Sequencing used immunoSEQ multiplex PCR; TCRdb keeps in-frame clones, though not all of them. The sample includes some 240,000 clones, roughly 84% of them seen just once. Material: peripheral blood. The receptors come from a woman aged 40 to 49 who had recovered from COVID-19. The CDR3 runs from the conserved cysteine through the conserved F or W. D genes are given only for firm matches. Some rows mark clone size as missing; the rest say once, few, many or name a class of expanded clone.

j_call clone_size v_call d_call cdr3_aa cdr3_nt
TRBJ1-2 . TRBV19 TRBD1 CASSDPWTGLGYTF TGTGCCAGTAGCGACCCTTGGACAGGGCTTGGCTACACCTTC
TRBJ2-5 . TRBV29-1 TRBD2 CSVISGGETQYF TGCAGCGTAATTAGCGGGGGAGAGACCCAGTACTTC
TRBJ1-6 once TRBV7-2 TRBD1 CASSYDRGHSPLHF TGTGCCAGCAGCTATGACAGGGGCCATTCACCCCTCCACTTT
TRBJ1-1 . TRBV18 . CASSLESNTEAFF TGTGCCAGCTCACTCGAGAGTAACACTGAAGCTTTCTTT
TRBJ2-7 . TRBV27 . CASSLSRVVTYEQYF TGTGCCAGCAGTTTATCGCGGGTTGTTACTTACGAGCAGTACTTC
TRBJ1-1 . TRBV5-1 . CASSLLGHGISEAFF TGCGCCAGCAGCTTGCTGGGACACGGAATCTCTGAAGCTTTCTTT
TRBJ1-1 . TRBV19 . CASKWAGTEAFF TGTGCCAGTAAGTGGGCGGGAACAGAGGCTTTCTTT
TRBJ2-1 . TRBV6-1 . CASSEHLGGQDEQFF TGTGCCAGCAGTGAACATTTGGGGGGGCAAGATGAGCAGTTCTTC
TRBJ2-3 . TRBV7-2 TRBD2 CASSHRAGITDTQYF TGTGCCAGCAGCCATAGAGCGGGGATCACAGATACGCAGTATTTT
TRBJ2-3 once TRBV4-3 . CASSQGGDQADTQYF TGCGCCAGCAGCCAAGGGGGGGACCAGGCGGATACGCAGTATTTT
TRBJ1-4 . TRBV7-2 . CASSLSGGANEKLFF TGTGCCAGCAGCTTATCTGGGGGCGCAAATGAAAAACTGTTTTTT
TRBJ1-2 . TRBV11-2 TRBD1 CASSFRFGTGYGYTF TGTGCCAGCAGCTTTCGTTTCGGGACAGGTTATGGCTACACCTTC
TRBJ1-1 . TRBV6-2/TRBV6-3 . CASSYSGGANTEAFF TGTGCCAGCAGTTACTCCGGGGGGGCGAACACTGAAGCTTTCTTT
TRBJ2-3 . TRBV27 TRBD1 CASSRDRGLGDTQYF TGTGCCAGCAGTCGAGACAGGGGGCTAGGGGATACGCAGTATTTT
TRBJ2-3 . TRBV18 TRBD2 CASSPTGGGSTDTQYF TGTGCCAGCTCACCTACTGGCGGGGGGAGCACAGATACGCAGTATTTT
TRBJ2-5 few TRBV11-3 . CASSLTLTSHQETQYF TGTGCCAGCAGCTTGACCCTGACTAGTCACCAAGAGACCCAGTACTTC
TRBJ2-7 . TRBV5-8 . CASTLSRGRGSEQYF TGTGCCAGCACACTGTCAAGGGGCAGGGGATCCGAGCAGTACTTC
TRBJ1-4 . TRBV6-6 TRBD1 CASRRQGDNEKLFF TGTGCCAGCAGAAGACAGGGGGATAATGAAAAACTGTTTTTT